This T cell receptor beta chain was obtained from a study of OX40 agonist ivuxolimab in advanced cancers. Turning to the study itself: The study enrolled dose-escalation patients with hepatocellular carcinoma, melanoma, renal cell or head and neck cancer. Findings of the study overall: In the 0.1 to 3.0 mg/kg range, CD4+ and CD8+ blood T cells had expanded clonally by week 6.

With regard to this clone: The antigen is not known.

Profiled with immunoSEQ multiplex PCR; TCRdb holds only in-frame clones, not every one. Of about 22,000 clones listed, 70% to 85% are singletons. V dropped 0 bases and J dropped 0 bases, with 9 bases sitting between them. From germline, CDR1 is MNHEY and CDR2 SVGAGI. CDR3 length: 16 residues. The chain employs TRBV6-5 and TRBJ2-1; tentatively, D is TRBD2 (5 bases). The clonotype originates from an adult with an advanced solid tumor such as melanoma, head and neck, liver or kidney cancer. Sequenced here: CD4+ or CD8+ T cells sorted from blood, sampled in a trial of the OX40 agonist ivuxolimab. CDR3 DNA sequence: TGTGCCAGCAGTTACTCGACGGGGAGCTCCTACAATGAGCAGTTCTTC. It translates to CASSYSTGSSYNEQFF.